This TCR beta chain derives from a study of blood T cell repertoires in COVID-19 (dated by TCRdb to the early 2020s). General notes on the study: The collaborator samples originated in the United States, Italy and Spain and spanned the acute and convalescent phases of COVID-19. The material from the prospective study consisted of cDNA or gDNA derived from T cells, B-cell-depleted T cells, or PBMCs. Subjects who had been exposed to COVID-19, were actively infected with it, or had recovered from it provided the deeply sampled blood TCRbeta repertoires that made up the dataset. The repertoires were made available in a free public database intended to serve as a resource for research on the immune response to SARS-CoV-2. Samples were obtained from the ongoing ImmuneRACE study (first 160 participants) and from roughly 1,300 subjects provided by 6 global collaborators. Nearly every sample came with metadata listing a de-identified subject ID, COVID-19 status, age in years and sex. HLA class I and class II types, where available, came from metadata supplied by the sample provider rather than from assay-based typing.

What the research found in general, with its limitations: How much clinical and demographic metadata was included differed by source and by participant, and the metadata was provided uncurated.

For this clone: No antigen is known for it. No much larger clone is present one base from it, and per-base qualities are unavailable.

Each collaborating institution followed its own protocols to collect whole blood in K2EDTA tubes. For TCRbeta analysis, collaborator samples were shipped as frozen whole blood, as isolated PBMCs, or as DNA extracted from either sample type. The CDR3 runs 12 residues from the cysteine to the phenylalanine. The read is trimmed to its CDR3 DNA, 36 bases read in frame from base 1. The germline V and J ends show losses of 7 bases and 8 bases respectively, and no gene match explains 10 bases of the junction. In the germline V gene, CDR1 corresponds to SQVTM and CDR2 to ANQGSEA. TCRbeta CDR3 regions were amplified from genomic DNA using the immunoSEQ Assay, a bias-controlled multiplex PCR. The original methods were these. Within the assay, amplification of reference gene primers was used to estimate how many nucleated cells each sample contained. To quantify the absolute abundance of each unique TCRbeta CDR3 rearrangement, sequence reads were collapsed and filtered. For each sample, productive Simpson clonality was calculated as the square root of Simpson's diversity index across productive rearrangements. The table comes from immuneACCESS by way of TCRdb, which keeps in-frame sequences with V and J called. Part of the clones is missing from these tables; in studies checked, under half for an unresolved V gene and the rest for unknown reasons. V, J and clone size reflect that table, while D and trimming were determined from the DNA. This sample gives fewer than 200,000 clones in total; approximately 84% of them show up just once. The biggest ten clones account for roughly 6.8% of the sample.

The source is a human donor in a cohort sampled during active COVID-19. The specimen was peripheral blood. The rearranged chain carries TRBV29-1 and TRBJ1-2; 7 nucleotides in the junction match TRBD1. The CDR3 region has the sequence CSAATGTGGYTF. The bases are TGCAGCGCCGCGACAGGGACGGGAGGCTACACCTTC.